A single sample is the source of the 26 T cell receptor beta chains below, sequenced in a study of spatial heterogeneity in lung cancer. This sample's time point: blood at routine non-recurrence follow-up after resection. Unsorted whole RNA of tumor, nontumor lung or frozen PBMC was sequenced. TCRdb analysed the 5' RACE reads with MiXCR anew, one entry per CDR3 protein. The sample includes roughly 120,000 distinct CDR3 sequences, 12% of them seen just once. The sample in question was PBMCs, obtained at follow-up. Every receptor here comes from a male donor with early-stage non-small cell lung cancer.

This clonotype was observed many times. One end of the junction varies from germline; a read error may be responsible. The rearrangement uses TRBV7-7 and TRBJ2-7; the D gene is possibly TRBD1 (5 bases). Germline V gene lookup returns CDR1 SSHAT and CDR2 FNYEAQ (reference sequence). CDR3 length: 17 residues. This CDR3 reads CASSLTRAIPTNYEQYF. In DNA, the CDR3 is TGTGCTAGCAGCTTAACCAGGGCCATTCCAACGAACTACGAGCAGTACTTC.

This clonotype was counted only a few times. V is TRBV7-9 and J is TRBJ2-2; the D gene is possibly TRBD1 (6 bases). Trimming removed 0 bases at V and 4 bases at J, with 9 bases between. The CDR3 consists of 15 residues. Per the germline V gene, CDR1 is SEHNR and CDR2 is FQNEAQ (reference sequence). This chain's CDR3 is CASSLAGTTTGELFF. DNA of the CDR3: TGTGCCAGCAGCTTAGCGGGGACAACCACCGGGGAGCTGTTTTTT.

This chain joins TRBV5-1 and TRBJ2-7, with D possibly TRBD1 on 5 matching bases. Germline lookup yields CDR1 SGHRS and CDR2 YFSETQ. The CDR3 totals 17 residues. V was trimmed by 1 base and J by 4 bases, leaving 21 bases between them. The DNA of the CDR3 is TGCGCCAGCAGCTTGCGTCCCCCCACGACAGTCGATTACGAGCAGTACTTC. It yields the protein CASSLRPPTTVDYEQYF.

V and J are TRBV6-5 and TRBJ2-3; TRBD1 matches 9 bases. Germline V gene lookup returns CDR1 MNHEY and CDR2 SVGAGI. This CDR3 region has 15 residues. Germline trimming cut 2 bases from V and 3 bases from J; bases unmatched to any gene: 3. The CDR3, as DNA: TGTGCCAGCAGTTACACAGGGGGCAGGACAGATACGCAGTATTTT. This sequence encodes CASSYTGGRTDTQYF.

The chain employs TRBV28 and TRBJ1-2, with 8 bases that match TRBD1. The CDR3 spans 15 residues. Trimming removed 8 bases from V and 0 bases from J; junction bases left unmatched: 8. Germline CDR1 is MDHEN and CDR2 is SYDVKM. The DNA for the CDR3 is TGTGCCAGCTCGGGCGCAGGGGGCACTAACTATGGCTACACCTTC. Translated: CASSGAGGTNYGYTF.

The chain uses TRBV7-3 and TRBJ2-2; D not resolved. The germline CDR1 and CDR2 sequences are SGHTA and FQGTGA. Deletions cut 2 bases from V and 0 bases from J, with 10 bases between. CDR3 size: 16 residues. CDR3: CASSLQTAPNTGELFF. CDR3 in DNA: TGTGCCAGCAGCTTACAGACTGCCCCGAACACCGGGGAGCTGTTTTTT.

The chain has TRBV6-2 or TRBV6-3 and TRBJ2-7; D possibly corresponds to TRBD2 (7 bases). The CDR3 has 13 residues. The V end was cut by 7 bases, the J end by 4 bases, with 14 bases between. Germline V gene lookup returns CDR1 MNHEY and CDR2 SVGEGT. CDR3 in amino acids: CASKRGQYYEQYF. Here the CDR3 DNA reads TGTGCCAGCAAGCGGGGACAATATTACGAGCAGTACTTC.

This clonotype came up a few times. The chain uses TRBV2 and TRBJ1-1; D uncertain. This CDR3 region has 11 residues. CDR1 is SNHLY and CDR2 is FYNNEI in the germline V gene. The V and J ends lost 2 bases and 9 bases respectively, with 7 bases between them. In nucleotides, the CDR3 is TGTGCCAGCAGTGAAATGGGGAAAGCTTTCTTT. Protein: CASSEMGKAFF.

In its sample, this clonotype was seen a few times. The chain employs TRBV20-1 and TRBJ2-6, with a weak D call TRBD1 (5 bases). V was cut by 0 bases and J by 0 bases, with 6 bases left in between. Looked up from germline, CDR1 is DFQATT and CDR2 is SNEGSKA (reference sequence). There are 15 residues in the CDR3. CDR3 region: CSAREDSSGANVLTF. Written as DNA, the CDR3 is TGCAGTGCTAGAGAAGACAGCTCTGGGGCCAACGTCCTGACTTTC.

At least ten counts were recorded for this clonotype. The chain is built from TRBV10-3 and TRBJ1-5, with a possible D match to TRBD1 (6 bases). The length of the CDR3 is 16 residues. Germline CDR1 is ENHRY and CDR2 is SYGVKD. The V and J ends lost 11 bases and 2 bases respectively, with 22 bases between them. The CDR3 DNA sequence: TGTGCCTCCAGGGAGGAGGGGGTTACGCGCAATCAGCCCCAGCATTTT. It specifies CASREEGVTRNQPQHF.

The chain links TRBV9 to TRBJ1-2; D is unresolved. The V end lost 5 bases, the J end lost 2 bases, and 16 bases lay between the germline ends. CDR3 size: 15 residues. Germline lookup yields CDR1 SGDLS and CDR2 YYNGEE. The CDR3 region has the DNA TGTGCCAGCAGTTGGATAGACGAGGGCAACTATGGCTACACCTTC. It translates to CASSWIDEGNYGYTF. Using reference TRBV9 and TRBJ1-2 for the parts outside the CDR3, the full variable domain is DSGVTQTPKHLITATGQRVTLRCSPRSGDLSVYWYQQSLDQGLQFLIQYYNGEERAKGNILERFSAQQFPDLHSELNLSSLELGDSALYFCASSWIDEGNYGYTFGSGTRLTVV.

The table lists this clonotype with a few counts. The rearrangement uses TRBV9 and TRBJ2-6; D is unresolved. The V and J ends lost 6 bases and 0 bases respectively, with 13 bases between them. Germline V CDR1 and CDR2: SGDLS, YYNGEE. The CDR3 spans 16 residues. The CDR3 DNA sequence: TGTGCCAGCACCACCTCCCCCCACTCTGGGGCCAACGTCCTGACTTTC. Protein: CASTTSPHSGANVLTF.

This clonotype was counted ten times or more. The gene calls are TRBV29-1 and TRBJ2-1; D is undetermined. CDR1 SQVTM and CDR2 ANQGSEA come from the germline V gene. V was clipped by 5 bases and J by 3 bases, with 20 bases between them. This CDR3 has 16 amino acids. The CDR3 coding sequence is TGCAGCGTTTCCAAAAGGAGCGTAGGATTCTACAATGAGCAGTTCTTC. Amino acids: CSVSKRSVGFYNEQFF.

In its sample, this clonotype was seen many times. DNA of the CDR3: TGTGCCAGCAGCCCCATGCGCGGCTCCTACAATGAGCAGTTCTTC. Residues: CASSPMRGSYNEQFF. The chain has TRBV3-1 and TRBJ2-1; no firm D call. Germline V gives CDR1 LGHDT, CDR2 YNNKEL (reference sequence). The CDR3 contains 15 residues. Deletions cut 4 bases from V and 0 bases from J, with 10 bases between.

CDR3 amino acids: CASSPAGGAYEQYF. The CDR3 DNA sequence: TGTGCCAGCTCACCTGCGGGCGGTGCCTACGAGCAGTACTTC. The V and J genes are TRBV18 and TRBJ2-7; D possibly corresponds to TRBD2 (5 bases). This CDR3 region has 14 residues. CDR1 is KGHSH and CDR2 is LQKENI in the germline V gene. Deletions cut 3 bases from V and 2 bases from J, with 11 bases between. The full variable domain, rest sourced from reference TRBV18 and TRBJ2-7, is NAGVMQNPRHLVRRRGQEARLRCSPMKGHSHVYWYRQLPEEGLKFMVYLQKENIIDESGMPKERFSAEFPKEGPSILRIQQVVRGDSAAYFCASSPAGGAYEQYFGPGTRLTVT.

V and J are TRBV7-9 and TRBJ2-5, with D tentatively TRBD2 (5 bases). Trimming stripped 2 bases from V and 5 bases from J, with 12 bases between. Germline CDR1 SEHNR, CDR2 FQNEAQ (reference sequence). The CDR3 has 14 amino acids. CDR3 in amino acids: CASSLKLGVETQYF. In DNA form, the CDR3 reads TGTGCCAGCAGCTTAAAACTAGGAGTGGAGACCCAGTACTTC. The whole variable domain, remainder taken from reference TRBV7-9 and TRBJ2-5, is DTGVSQNPRHKITKRGQNVTFRCDPISEHNRLYWYRQTLGQGPEFLTYFQNEAQLEKSRLLSDRFSAERPKGSFSTLEIQRTEQGDSAMYLCASSLKLGVETQYFGPGTRLLVL.

The sample holds a few counts of this clonotype. The V and J genes are TRBV10-3 and TRBJ1-2, with D unresolved. CDR1 and CDR2 from the germline V gene are ENHRY and SYGVKD. This CDR3 region has 12 residues. Deletions cut 5 bases from V and 4 bases from J, with 8 bases between. The CDR3 DNA sequence: TGTGCCATCAGTACGGACTCCTATGGCTACACCTTC. Its protein product is CAISTDSYGYTF.

The chain carries TRBV5-1 and TRBJ2-1; TRBD2 is a possible D gene (5 bases). Trimming shortened V by 4 bases and J by 5 bases, and 13 bases separated the two germline ends. The CDR3 totals 14 residues. In germline, CDR1 is SGHRS, CDR2 YFSETQ. The CDR3 DNA reads TGCGCCAGCAGCACCGAACTAGAGAACAATGAGCAGTTCTTC. As protein: CASSTELENNEQFF.

This clonotype was recorded a few times. The V call is TRBV7-8, the J call TRBJ2-1; possibly TRBD2 for D (5 bases). The CDR3 sequence is 16 residues long. The germline gives CDR1 SGHVS, CDR2 FQNEAQ. V was clipped by 5 bases and J by 1 base, with 15 bases between them. The CDR3 nucleotides read TGTGCCAGCAGCCTTCTTTATAGGACTTCCTACAATGAGCAGTTCTTC. It is translated as CASSLLYRTSYNEQFF.

J is TRBJ2-7 and V is TRBV20-1, with TRBD1 matching over 10 bases. CDR3 length: 13 amino acids. Germline V CDR1 and CDR2: DFQATT, SNEGSKA (reference sequence). After removal of 5 bases from V and 5 bases from J, the junction contained 6 bases not matched to a gene. DNA for the CDR3: TGCAGTGCTCTCCGAGGGACAGGGGACGAGCAGTACTTC. Its protein product is CSALRGTGDEQYF.

This clonotype has just a few counts. The chain has TRBV4-3 and TRBJ2-3; D is ambiguous. Trimming removed 3 bases from V and 3 bases from J, with 7 bases in between. The germline V gene encodes CDR1 LGHNA and CDR2 YSLEER. The CDR3 spans 13 residues. As DNA, the CDR3 is TGCGCCAGCAGCCAGCAATCTACAGATACGCAGTATTTT. Amino acid sequence: CASSQQSTDTQYF.

This clonotype occurred many times. CDR3 coding DNA: TGTGCCAGCAGTTTAAGGGTTTCCTACGAGCAGTACTTC. Protein product: CASSLRVSYEQYF. The V gene is TRBV28, the J gene TRBJ2-7, with no clear D. CDR3 length: 13 amino acids. The germline V gene has CDR1 MDHEN and CDR2 SYDVKM. V gave up 2 bases and J gave up 1 base, with 6 bases separating them.

The CDR3 region has the DNA TGTGCCAGCAGCGAGACGGCAGCCAGTGAAGCTTTCTTT. Its protein product is CASSETAASEAFF. The rearrangement links TRBV6-2 or TRBV6-3 to TRBJ1-1, with D uncertain. The CDR3 totals 13 residues. V lost 6 bases to trimming and J lost 7 bases, with 15 bases between them. The germline V gene has CDR1 MNHEY and CDR2 SVGEGT.

The chain combines TRBV12-3 or TRBV12-4 with TRBJ2-7; the match to TRBD1 covers 9 bases. J lost 3 bases, V lost 2 bases, and 5 bases had no gene match. There are 15 residues in the CDR3. CDR3 sequence: CASSLFKTGGYEQYF. In nucleotides, the CDR3 is TGTGCCAGCAGTTTATTTAAGACAGGGGGCTACGAGCAGTACTTC.

This clonotype occurred a few times. The chain joins TRBV20-1 to TRBJ2-2; D is undetermined. V was clipped by 2 bases and J by 6 bases, with 10 bases between them. This CDR3 is built from 13 residues. Per the germline V gene, CDR1 is DFQATT and CDR2 is SNEGSKA (reference sequence). The CDR3 DNA sequence: TGCAGTGCTAGACCCCGCGCCTCCGGGGAGCTGTTTTTT. This gives the protein CSARPRASGELFF.

This clonotype was picked up many times. This CDR3 is CASTGGTGAYGYTF. The DNA of the CDR3 is TGTGCCAGCACCGGGGGAACAGGGGCGTATGGCTACACCTTC. The chain is built from TRBV3-1 and TRBJ1-2; 7 nucleotides agree with TRBD1. Germline-derived CDR1 and CDR2 are LGHDT and YNNKEL (reference sequence). Trimming cost V 7 bases and J 5 bases; bases outside gene matches: 10. This CDR3 has 14 amino acids.